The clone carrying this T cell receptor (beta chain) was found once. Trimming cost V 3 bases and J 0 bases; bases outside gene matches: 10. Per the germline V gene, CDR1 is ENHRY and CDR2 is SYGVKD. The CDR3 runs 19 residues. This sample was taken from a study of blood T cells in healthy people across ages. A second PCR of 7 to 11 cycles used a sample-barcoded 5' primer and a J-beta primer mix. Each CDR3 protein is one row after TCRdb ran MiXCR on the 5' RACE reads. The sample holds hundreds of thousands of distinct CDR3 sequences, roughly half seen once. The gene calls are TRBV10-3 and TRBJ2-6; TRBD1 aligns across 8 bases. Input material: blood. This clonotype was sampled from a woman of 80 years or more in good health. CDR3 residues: CAISEAPGQGPSGANVLTF. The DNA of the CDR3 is TGTGCCATCAGTGAAGCCCCCGGACAGGGTCCCTCTGGGGCCAACGTCCTGACTTTC.